The next 7 T cell receptor beta chains were all read from a single sample in a study of cytomegalovirus exposure and HLA in healthy donors. Primers included in the PCR were 60 Vbeta and 13 Jbeta primers. Using immunoSEQ multiplex PCR, the repertoire was profiled, and TCRdb retains in-frame clones only, with some absent. The top ten clones hold 4.1% of a sample with about 97,000 clones, 76% of them seen once. The sample taken for sequencing was PBMCs. Receptors originate from a man between 40 and 49 years old in good health and CMV-seronegative.

This chain joins TRBV4-1 and TRBJ1-6, with TRBD1 matching 7 bases. The J segment lost 9 bases and the V segment lost 0 bases, leaving 5 bases of the junction unmatched. This CDR3 has 15 amino acids. CDR1 and CDR2 from the germline V gene are MGHRA and YSYEKL. Here the CDR3 DNA reads TGCGCCAGCAGCCAAGAGGGAACAGGGGTTTCACCCCTCCACTTT. Translating it yields CASSQEGTGVSPLHF.

The chain links TRBV13 to TRBJ2-5; 9 nucleotides agree with TRBD1. The end of the DNA is better explained by TRBJ2-7, so the J call may be wrong. The germline gives CDR1 PRHDT, CDR2 FYEKMQ (reference sequence). The CDR3 extends over 15 amino acids. DNA of the CDR3: TGTGCCAGCAGCGTCCGGAGGACAGGGGACCACGAGCAGTACTTC. It translates to CASSVRRTGDHEQYF.

The chain recombines TRBV28 with TRBJ1-2; no definite D call. Germline lookup yields CDR1 MDHEN and CDR2 SYDVKM. V lost 6 bases and J lost 3, with 11 bases in between. This CDR3 is 13 amino acids long. CDR3 nucleotides: TGTGCCAGCAGCTTACAGAGGGACTATGGCTACACCTTC. This translates into CASSLQRDYGYTF.

The chain has TRBV6-6 and TRBJ2-7; 10 nucleotides match TRBD1. V shed 0 bases, J shed 3 bases, and the junction held 2 bases outside the gene matches. The germline V gene encodes CDR1 MNHNY and CDR2 SVGAGI (reference sequence). The CDR3 is 15 amino acids. CDR3 in DNA: TGTGCCAGCAGTTACTCCGGGACAGGGGTCTACGAGCAGTACGTC. It specifies CASSYSGTGVYEQYV.

The rearrangement joins TRBV7-9 to TRBJ1-2; TRBD1 is a possible D gene (6 bases). Germline lookup yields CDR1 SEHNR and CDR2 FQNEAQ (reference sequence). The CDR3 is 12 residues long. Trimming removed 4 bases from V and 13 bases from J, with 16 bases in between. The CDR3 region has the DNA TGTGCCAGCAGCTCGACAGGCCGTGCGTGCACCTTC. Protein product: CASSSTGRACTF.

V is TRBV11-3 and J is TRBJ1-1; D is uncertain. This CDR3 has 14 residues. Germline V CDR1 and CDR2: SGHNT, YENEEA. V was shortened by 1 base and J by 7 bases, with 13 bases between the two germline ends. CDR3 sequence: CASSLAHGRDEAFF. The CDR3 DNA follows: TGTGCCAGCAGCTTAGCCCACGGACGGGATGAAGCTTTCTTT.

The V call is TRBV4-2, the J call TRBJ2-4; D is undetermined. Germline lookup yields CDR1 LGHNA and CDR2 YNFKEQ. This CDR3 spans 16 amino acids. Trimming removed 1 base from V and 5 bases from J, with 15 bases in between. CDR3 loop: CASSQGRIAFENIQYF. In DNA, the CDR3 is TGTGCCAGCAGCCAAGGTAGAATAGCTTTTGAAAACATTCAGTACTTC.